This T cell receptor beta chain is drawn from a study of identical twins. Findings and caveats of the study: Invariant MAIT and iNKT cells could partly confound zero-insertion analyses. Surplus twin overlap in beta out-of-frame sequences was less pronounced. Out-of-frame TCR alpha sharing in monozygotic twins exceeded recombination model predictions.

This clonotype was detected only a few times. The antigen is unknown. The CDR3 covers 14 residues. V lost 8 bases and J 4 bases, leaving 14 bases between the germline ends. Germline assignment: CDR1 MNHEY and CDR2 SMNVEV (reference sequence). Template switching added a universal primer binding site, and final cDNA carried unique molecular identifiers. TCRdb recomputed calls from the 5' RACE reads with MiXCR, one row per CDR3 protein. Among 250,000 or so distinct CDR3 sequences, about 8.5% were seen once, and the ten largest hold less than 4%. Separately, the same data were catalogued under a study of yellow fever vaccine responses in identical twins.

The TCR sequence derives from a woman aged 18-35 years in good health. This rearrangement joins TRBV27 to TRBJ2-2; unclear D gene. The sample comprised CD8+ T cells sorted from blood. The DNA for the CDR3 is TGTGCCAGCTCTTCGGTGGTTGGCACCGGGGAGCTGTTTTTT. Its translation is CASSSVVGTGELFF.